The 11 T cell receptor beta chains below come from one sample, sequenced in a study of cytomegalovirus exposure and HLA in healthy donors. The PCR had 60 Vbeta and 13 Jbeta primers. Generated by immunoSEQ multiplex PCR, the TCRdb table keeps only in-frame clones and is missing some. The table shows about 140,000 clones, with 73% occurring only once. The sequenced sample consisted of PBMCs. The receptors shown here come from a human donor in good health.

CDR3 protein: CARSFGGLAGNPNTGELFF. The CDR3 DNA reads TGTGCCAGAAGCTTCGGGGGACTAGCGGGAAATCCGAACACCGGGGAGCTGTTTTTT. The gene calls are TRBV5-3 and TRBJ2-2; 13 nucleotides line up with TRBD2. TRBV5-3 is treated as an ORF (open reading frame) with a function not yet certain. With 2 bases clipped from V and 0 bases from J, the junction kept 7 bases outside the gene matches. CDR3 length: 19 residues.

This clone occurred a few times. This chain links TRBV19 with TRBJ1-2, with 10 bases identical to TRBD1. This CDR3 comprises 16 residues. V shed 4 bases, J shed 4 bases, and the junction held 9 bases outside the gene matches. CDR1 and CDR2 (germline): LNHDA, SQIVND (reference sequence). DNA for the CDR3: TGTGCCAGTAGTAAAACGGGACAGGGGATTCTCTATGGCTACACCTTC. This sequence encodes CASSKTGQGILYGYTF.

The chain combines TRBV11-3 with TRBJ2-3, with 9 bases matching TRBD2. V was pared by 5 bases and J by 3 bases, with 3 bases of the junction left unmatched. Germline loops: CDR1 SGHNT, CDR2 YENEEA. This CDR3 region has 14 residues. CDR3 coding DNA: TGTGCCAGCAGCCTAGGACTAGCGACAGATACGCAGTATTTT. This codes for CASSLGLATDTQYF.

The chain joins TRBV6-6 to TRBJ1-2; D might be TRBD1 (5 bases). This CDR3 spans 15 amino acids. CDR1 and CDR2 (germline): MNHNY, SVGAGI (reference sequence). V dropped 0 bases and J dropped 7 bases, with 15 bases sitting between them. The CDR3 region is CASSYSVRVVSGYTF. CDR3 DNA sequence: TGTGCCAGCAGTTACTCGGTCAGGGTAGTGAGTGGCTACACCTTC.

This clone was counted only a few times. The chain has TRBV5-1 and TRBJ1-4; 7 positions match TRBD1. Unmatched junction bases numbered 4, after V lost 4 bases and J lost 7 bases. Germline V gene data show CDR1 as SGHRS and CDR2 as YFSETQ. The CDR3 is 13 amino acids. The CDR3 DNA is TGCGCCAGCAGCGACGGACAGGCTGAAAAACTGTTTTTT. This translates into CASSDGQAEKLFF.

The chain employs TRBV19 and TRBJ1-4; D is undetermined. There are 15 residues in the CDR3. V was clipped by 3 bases and J by 4 bases, with 12 bases between them. Per the germline V gene, CDR1 is LNHDA and CDR2 is SQIVND (reference sequence). The CDR3 coding sequence is TGTGCCAGTAGTATTCAAGTGGGCAGTAATGAAAAACTGTTTTTT. Translating it yields CASSIQVGSNEKLFF.

The chain combines TRBV7-3 with TRBJ2-5, with D maybe TRBD1 (5 bases). The CDR3 covers 14 residues. The germline CDR1 and CDR2 sequences are SGHTA and FQGTGA. Trimming cost V 5 bases and J 6 bases, with 16 bases left between them. CDR3 in DNA: TGTGCCAGCAGCCCCGGGCAGGGCGTAAAGACCCAGTACTTC. This encodes CASSPGQGVKTQYF.

The chain is built from TRBV11-1 and TRBJ2-3, with a tentative D call TRBD2 (5 bases). Germline V CDR1 and CDR2: SGHAT, FQDESV (reference sequence). CDR3 length: 14 residues. V shed 5 bases and J shed 6 bases, with 15 bases lying between them. CDR3: CASSRTRIGDTQYF. The CDR3 bases are TGTGCCAGCAGCCGTACTAGAATAGGTGATACGCAGTATTTT.

This clone was observed a few times. The CDR3 coding sequence is TGTGCCAGCACCCTACAGGACGCGGACACCATATATTTT. This gives the protein CASTLQDADTIYF. V gene TRBV5-4 combines with J gene TRBJ1-3; TRBD1 might be the D (5 bases). V shed 6 bases and J shed 8 bases, with 15 bases lying between them. There are 13 residues in the CDR3. Germline lookup yields CDR1 SGHNT and CDR2 YYREEE (reference sequence).

The J gene is TRBJ1-5, the V gene TRBV30; the D is unclear. The V end lost 3 bases, the J end lost 0 bases, and 15 bases lay between the germline ends. The CDR3 spans 16 residues. Per germline, CDR1 GTSNPN and CDR2 SVGIG (reference sequence). The CDR3 DNA sequence: TGTGCCTGGAGCTACCACGGACTCACTAGCAATCAGCCCCAGCATTTT. It codes for CAWSYHGLTSNQPQHF.

The V gene is TRBV5-4, the J gene TRBJ2-3; possibly TRBD2 for D (6 bases). V was trimmed by 6 bases and J by 2 bases, leaving 13 bases between them. The CDR3 is made up of 14 amino acids. Germline values: CDR1 SGHNT, CDR2 YYREEE (reference sequence). The CDR3 spells CASTLRGTTDTQYF. CDR3 in DNA: TGTGCCAGCACCCTCCGGGGGACCACAGATACGCAGTATTTT.